A single sample gave rise to the 7 T cell receptor beta chains below, sequenced in a study of response to subunit inactivated influenza vaccine. TCRdb itself ran the RT-PCR reads through MiXCR, one entry per CDR3 protein. The sample has about 610,000 distinct CDR3 sequences; less than 15% are singletons. The input for sequencing was PBMCs from blood, taken 11 to 12 days after vaccination. The receptors shown here come from a man aged 45-65 years who received an inactivated influenza vaccine.

This clonotype occurred a few times. The chain has TRBV12-3 or TRBV12-4 and TRBJ2-7; 8 bases align to TRBD2. The length of the CDR3 is 14 residues. V shed 3 bases, J shed 6 bases, and the junction held 7 bases outside the gene matches. This CDR3 is CASSFLSGTGEQYF. CDR3 sequence (DNA): TGTGCCAGCAGTTTTCTTAGCGGGACGGGCGAGCAGTACTTC.

This clonotype was counted a few times. The chain carries TRBV7-9 and TRBJ1-3, with 7 bases matching TRBD1. Losses at the gene ends were 5 bases for V and 2 bases for J; bases not matched to a gene: 6. Germline loops: CDR1 SEHNR, CDR2 FQNEAQ (reference sequence). The CDR3 extends over 15 amino acids. This CDR3 is CASSPTTGTGNTIYF. The CDR3 nucleotides read TGTGCCAGCAGCCCCACGACAGGGACTGGAAACACCATATATTTT.

In regard to this clonotype: A clone one base away is much larger, so this may be a read error. DNA of the CDR3: TGTCCCAGCAGTTTATTCAGTCCAACCGGGAACGAGCAGTACTTC. Its protein is CPSSLFSPTGNEQYF. V usage is TRBV12-3 or TRBV12-4 and J usage is TRBJ2-7, with D tentatively TRBD2 (5 bases). The CDR3 spans 15 residues.

This clonotype was observed a handful of times. The V and J genes are TRBV20-1 and TRBJ2-1; maybe TRBD2 (5 bases). The germline V and J ends were trimmed by 3 bases and 6 bases, with 12 bases remaining between them. This CDR3 has 13 amino acids. The V gene's germline CDR1 is DFQATT and CDR2 SNEGSKA (reference sequence). The CDR3 reads CSARASAGNEQFF. Written as DNA, the CDR3 is TGCAGTGCTAGGGCTTCGGCGGGCAATGAGCAGTTCTTC.

This clonotype was seen only a few times. The V call is TRBV18, the J call TRBJ2-7; D uncertain. Germline loops: CDR1 KGHSH, CDR2 LQKENI. V lost 0 bases to trimming and J lost 0 bases, with 12 bases between them. The CDR3 extends over 16 amino acids. CDR3 bases: TGTGCCAGCTCACCACCTGGACGGCCGAGCTCCTACGAGCAGTACTTC. This sequence encodes CASSPPGRPSSYEQYF.

In its sample, this clonotype was seen many times. The chain uses TRBV6-2 or TRBV6-3 and TRBJ2-3, with 9 bases matching TRBD1. The CDR3 spans 15 residues. Germline trimming cut 4 bases from V and 3 bases from J; bases unmatched to any gene: 5. The germline V gene has CDR1 MNHEY and CDR2 SVGEGT. The CDR3 loop is CASSSRQGGTDTQYF. The CDR3 DNA sequence: TGTGCCAGCAGTTCAAGACAGGGGGGGACAGATACGCAGTATTTT.

The chain combines TRBV6-2 or TRBV6-3 with TRBJ1-1; D unclear. The CDR3 covers 13 residues. Germline-derived CDR1 and CDR2 are MNHEY and SVGEGT. With 6 bases removed from V and 0 bases from J, the gap between germline ends came to 8 bases. CDR3 sequence reads: CASRYNMNTEAFF. DNA of the CDR3: TGTGCCAGCAGGTACAACATGAACACTGAAGCTTTCTTT.